These T cell receptor beta chains were read from a single sample in a study of Ad26.COV2.S vaccination and SARS-CoV-2 variants. The repertoire was sequenced with immunoSEQ multiplex PCR; TCRdb's copy has only in-frame clones and lacks some. The top ten clones hold over 2% of a sample with 350,000 to 500,000 clones, roughly 89% of them seen once. This specimen consisted of peripheral blood, obtained in a trial of Ad26.COV2.S vaccine versus placebo. The receptors originated from a person aged 18-65 years who received the Ad26.COV2.S COVID-19 vaccine or a placebo. The CDR3 runs from the conserved cysteine through the conserved F or W. A D gene is named only where the DNA matches it firmly. Clone size is shown for a subset of rows, as once, few, many or a class of expanded clone.

TRBJ1-1,NA,NA,TRBV3-1/TRBV3-2,CASSQEGGDTEAFF,TGTGCCAGCAGCCAAGAAGGGGGGGACACTGAAGCTTTCTTT
TRBJ2-1,few,NA,TRBV7-9,CASSFYRDARSYNEQFF,TGTGCCAGCAGCTTCTACCGGGACGCCCGCTCCTACAATGAGCAGTTCTTC
TRBJ2-7,NA,NA,TRBV30,CAWSVDIYEQYF,TGTGCCTGGAGTGTAGATATCTACGAGCAGTACTTC
TRBJ2-2,NA,NA,TRBV5-4,CASSLGWEFTGELFF,TGTGCCAGCAGCTTGGGCTGGGAGTTCACCGGGGAGCTGTTTTTT
TRBJ1-2,NA,NA,TRBV19,CASSIGDSYGYTF,TGTGCCAGTAGTATTGGAGACAGCTATGGCTACACCTTC
TRBJ2-7,NA,TRBD1,TRBV7-9,CASSLARDSPGSSYEQYF,TGTGCCAGCAGCTTAGCCCGGGACAGTCCTGGGAGCTCCTACGAGCAGTACTTC
TRBJ2-2,NA,NA,TRBV7-2,CASSLVGGPGTGELFF,TGTGCCAGCAGCTTAGTGGGGGGCCCGGGCACCGGGGAGCTGTTTTTT
TRBJ2-5,NA,TRBD1,TRBV7-2,CASSLGGQGWETQYF,TGTGCCAGCAGCTTAGGAGGACAGGGCTGGGAGACCCAGTACTTC
TRBJ2-1,NA,TRBD1,TRBV11-3,CASSAGQGSYNEQFF,TGTGCCAGCAGCGCCGGACAGGGGTCCTACAATGAGCAGTTCTTC
TRBJ2-1,once,TRBD2,TRBV24-1,CATSDFGGLAGEQFF,TGTGCCACCAGTGATTTCGGGGGACTAGCGGGCGAGCAGTTCTTC
TRBJ1-1,NA,NA,TRBV7-3,CASSLSAGMNTEAFF,TGTGCCAGCAGCTTAAGTGCAGGGATGAACACTGAAGCTTTCTTT